This TCR beta chain appears in the sequencing data of a study of control samples from healthy donors and cancer patients. V lost 1 base to trimming and J lost 5 bases, with 16 bases between them. Germline V gene lookup returns CDR1 LNHDA and CDR2 SQIVND (reference sequence). There are 16 residues in the CDR3. This clone was seen just once. Sequenced by immunoSEQ multiplex PCR; TCRdb stores in-frame clones only, minus some. The top ten hold over 2% of the sample, which has around 110,000 clones, approximately 90% seen once. The receptor was isolated from a woman in her seventies in good health. V is TRBV19 and J is TRBJ2-3; perhaps D is TRBD1 or TRBD2 (5 bases each). The sample comprised blood. As DNA, the CDR3 is TGTGCCAGTAGTATAGCCAGGGTACGGGGTAGAGATACGCAGTATTTT. Residues: CASSIARVRGRDTQYF.